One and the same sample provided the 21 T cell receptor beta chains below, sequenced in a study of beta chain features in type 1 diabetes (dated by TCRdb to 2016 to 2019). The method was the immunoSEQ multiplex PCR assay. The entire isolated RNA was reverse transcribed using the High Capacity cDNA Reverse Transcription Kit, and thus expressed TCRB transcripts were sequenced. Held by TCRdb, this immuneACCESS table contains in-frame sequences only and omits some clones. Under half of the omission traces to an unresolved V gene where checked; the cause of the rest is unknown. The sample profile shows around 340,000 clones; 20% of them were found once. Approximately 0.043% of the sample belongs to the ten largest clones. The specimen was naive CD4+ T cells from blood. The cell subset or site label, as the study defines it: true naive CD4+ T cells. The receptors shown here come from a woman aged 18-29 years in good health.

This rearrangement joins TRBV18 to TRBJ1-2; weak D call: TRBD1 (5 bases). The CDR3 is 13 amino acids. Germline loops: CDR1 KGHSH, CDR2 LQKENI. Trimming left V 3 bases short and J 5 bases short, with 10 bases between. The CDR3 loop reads CASSPFDSYGYTF. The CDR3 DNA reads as TGTGCCAGCTCACCCTTTGACAGTTATGGCTACACCTTC.

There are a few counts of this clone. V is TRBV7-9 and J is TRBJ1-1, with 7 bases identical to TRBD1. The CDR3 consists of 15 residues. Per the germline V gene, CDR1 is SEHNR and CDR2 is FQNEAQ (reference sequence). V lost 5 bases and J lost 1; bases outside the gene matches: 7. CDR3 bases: TGTGCCAGCAGCCGGAGCGGACAGGCGAACACTGAAGCTTTCTTT. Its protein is CASSRSGQANTEAFF.

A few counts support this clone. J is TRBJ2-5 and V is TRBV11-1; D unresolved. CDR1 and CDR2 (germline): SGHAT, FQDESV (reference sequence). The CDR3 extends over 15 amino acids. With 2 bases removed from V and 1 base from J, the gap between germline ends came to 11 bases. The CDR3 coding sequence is TGTGCCAGCAGCTTAAAGTCGTACGGCCAAGAGACCCAGTACTTC. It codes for CASSLKSYGQETQYF.

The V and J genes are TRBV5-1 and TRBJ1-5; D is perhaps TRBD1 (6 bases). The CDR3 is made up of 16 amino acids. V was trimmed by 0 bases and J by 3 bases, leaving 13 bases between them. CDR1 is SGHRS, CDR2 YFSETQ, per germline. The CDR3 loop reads CASSLAGGGNNQPQHF. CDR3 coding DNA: TGCGCCAGCAGCTTGGCGGGGGGCGGGAACAATCAGCCCCAGCATTTT.

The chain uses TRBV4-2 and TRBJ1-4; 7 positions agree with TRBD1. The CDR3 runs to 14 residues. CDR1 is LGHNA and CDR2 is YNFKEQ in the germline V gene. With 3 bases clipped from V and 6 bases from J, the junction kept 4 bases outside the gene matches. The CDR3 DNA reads TGTGCCAGCAGCCAGGGACAGCGGTATGAAAAACTGTTTTTT. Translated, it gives CASSQGQRYEKLFF.

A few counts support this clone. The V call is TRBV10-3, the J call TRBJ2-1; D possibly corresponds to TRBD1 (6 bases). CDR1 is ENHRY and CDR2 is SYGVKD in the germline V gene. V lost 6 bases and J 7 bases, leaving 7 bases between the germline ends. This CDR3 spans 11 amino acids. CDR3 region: CAISGQNEQFF. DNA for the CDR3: TGTGCCATCAGCGGACAGAATGAGCAGTTCTTC.

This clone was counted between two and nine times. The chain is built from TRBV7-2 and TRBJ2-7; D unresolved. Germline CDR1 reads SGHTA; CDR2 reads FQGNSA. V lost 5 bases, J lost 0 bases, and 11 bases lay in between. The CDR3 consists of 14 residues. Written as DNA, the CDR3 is TGTGCCAGCAGCCTCCCCGGTCCCTCCTACGAGCAGTACTTC. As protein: CASSLPGPSYEQYF.

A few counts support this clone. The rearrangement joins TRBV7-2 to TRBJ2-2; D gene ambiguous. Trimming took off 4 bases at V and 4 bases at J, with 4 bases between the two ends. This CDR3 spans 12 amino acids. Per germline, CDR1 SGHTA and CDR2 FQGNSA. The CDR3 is CASSSFTGELFF. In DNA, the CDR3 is TGTGCCAGCAGCTCCTTCACCGGGGAGCTGTTTTTT.

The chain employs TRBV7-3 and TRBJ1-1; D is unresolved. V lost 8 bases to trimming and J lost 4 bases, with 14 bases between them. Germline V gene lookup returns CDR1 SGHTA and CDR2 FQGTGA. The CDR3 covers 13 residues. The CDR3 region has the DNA TGTGCCAGCCGCGGGGTGGAAGGCACTGAAGCTTTCTTT. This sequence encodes CASRGVEGTEAFF.

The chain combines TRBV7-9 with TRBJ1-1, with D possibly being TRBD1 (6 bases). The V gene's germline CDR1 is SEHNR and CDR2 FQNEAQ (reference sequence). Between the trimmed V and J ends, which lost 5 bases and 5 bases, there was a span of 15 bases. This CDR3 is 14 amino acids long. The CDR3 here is CASSGRTEQTEAFF. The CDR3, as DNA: TGTGCCAGCAGCGGTCGGACAGAACAGACTGAAGCTTTCTTT. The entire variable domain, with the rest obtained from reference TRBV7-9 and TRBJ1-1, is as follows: DTGVSQNPRHKITKRGQNVTFRCDPISEHNRLYWYRQTLGQGPEFLTYFQNEAQLEKSRLLSDRFSAERPKGSFSTLEIQRTEQGDSAMYLCASSGRTEQTEAFFGQGTRLTVV.

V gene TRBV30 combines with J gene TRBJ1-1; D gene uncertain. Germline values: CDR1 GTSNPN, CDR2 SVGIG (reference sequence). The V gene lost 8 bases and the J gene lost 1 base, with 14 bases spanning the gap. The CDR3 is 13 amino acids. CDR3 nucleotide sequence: TGTGCCACGGCGGCGGGGTGGAACACTGAAGCTTTCTTT. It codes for CATAAGWNTEAFF.

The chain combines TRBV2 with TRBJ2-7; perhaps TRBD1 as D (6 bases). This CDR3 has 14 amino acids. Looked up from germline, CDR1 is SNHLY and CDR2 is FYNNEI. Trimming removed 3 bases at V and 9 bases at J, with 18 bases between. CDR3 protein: CASSEYQGTLGQYF. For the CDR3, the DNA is TGTGCCAGCAGTGAGTACCAGGGGACCCTAGGGCAGTACTTC.

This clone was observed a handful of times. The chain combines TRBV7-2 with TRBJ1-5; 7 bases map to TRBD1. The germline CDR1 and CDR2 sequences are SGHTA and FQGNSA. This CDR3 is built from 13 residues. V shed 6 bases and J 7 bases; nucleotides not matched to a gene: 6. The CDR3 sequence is CASSPTGYQPQHF. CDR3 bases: TGTGCCAGCAGTCCGACAGGGTACCAGCCCCAGCATTTT. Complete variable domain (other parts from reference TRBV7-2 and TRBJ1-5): GAGVSQSPSNKVTEKGKDVELRCDPISGHTALYWYRQSLGQGLEFLIYFQGNSAPDKSGLPSDRFSAERTGGSVSTLTIQRTQQEDSAVYLCASSPTGYQPQHFGDGTRLSIL.

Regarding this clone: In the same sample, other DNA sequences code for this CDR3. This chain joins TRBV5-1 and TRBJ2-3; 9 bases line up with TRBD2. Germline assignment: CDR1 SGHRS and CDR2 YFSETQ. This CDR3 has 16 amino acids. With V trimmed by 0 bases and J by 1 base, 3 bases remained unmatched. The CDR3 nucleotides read TGCGCCAGCAGCTTGGTTTTAGCGGGAGGCACAGATACGCAGTATTTT. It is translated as CASSLVLAGGTDTQYF.

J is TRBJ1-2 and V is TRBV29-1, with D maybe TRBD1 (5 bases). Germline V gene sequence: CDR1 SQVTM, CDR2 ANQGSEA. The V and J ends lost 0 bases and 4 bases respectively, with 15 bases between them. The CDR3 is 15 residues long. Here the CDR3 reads CSVEDRVAVGYGYTF. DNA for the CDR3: TGCAGCGTTGAAGACAGGGTGGCAGTGGGCTATGGCTACACCTTC.

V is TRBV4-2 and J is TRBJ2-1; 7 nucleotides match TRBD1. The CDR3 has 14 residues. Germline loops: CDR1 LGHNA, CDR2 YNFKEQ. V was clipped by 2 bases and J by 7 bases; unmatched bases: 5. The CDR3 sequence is CASSQLRGQNEQFF. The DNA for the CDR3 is TGTGCCAGCAGCCAACTTAGGGGGCAGAATGAGCAGTTCTTC.

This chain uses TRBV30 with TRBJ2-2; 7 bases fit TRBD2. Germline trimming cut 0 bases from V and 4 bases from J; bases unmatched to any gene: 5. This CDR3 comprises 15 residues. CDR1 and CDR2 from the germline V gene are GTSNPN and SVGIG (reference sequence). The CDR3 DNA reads TGTGCCTGGAGTGTTTTCGGGACTACCACCGGGGAGCTGTTTTTT. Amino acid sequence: CAWSVFGTTTGELFF.

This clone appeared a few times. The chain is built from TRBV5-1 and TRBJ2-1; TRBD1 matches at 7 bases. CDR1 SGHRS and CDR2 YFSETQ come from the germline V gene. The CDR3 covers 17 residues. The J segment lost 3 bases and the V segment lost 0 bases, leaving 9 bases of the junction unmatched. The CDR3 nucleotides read TGCGCCAGCAGCTTGGCAGGTTCGACAGGGAGCTACAATGAGCAGTTCTTC. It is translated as CASSLAGSTGSYNEQFF.

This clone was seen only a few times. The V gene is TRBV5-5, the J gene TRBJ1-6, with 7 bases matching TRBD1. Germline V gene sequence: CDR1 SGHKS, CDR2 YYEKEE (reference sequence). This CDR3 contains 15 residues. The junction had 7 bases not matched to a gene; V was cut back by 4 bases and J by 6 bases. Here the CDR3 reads CASSRSGDSNSPLHF. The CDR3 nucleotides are TGTGCCAGCAGCCGTTCGGGGGACAGTAATTCACCCCTCCACTTT.

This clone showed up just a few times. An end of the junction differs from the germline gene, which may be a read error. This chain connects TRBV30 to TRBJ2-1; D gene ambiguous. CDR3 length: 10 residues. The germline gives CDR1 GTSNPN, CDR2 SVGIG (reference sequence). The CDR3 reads CAWSGPSPIF. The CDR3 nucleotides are TGTGCCTGGAGTGGCCCTAGTCCGATCTTC.

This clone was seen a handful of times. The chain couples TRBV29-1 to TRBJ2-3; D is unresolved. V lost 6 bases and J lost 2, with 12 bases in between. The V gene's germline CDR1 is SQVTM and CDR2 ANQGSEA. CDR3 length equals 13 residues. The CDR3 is CSVTGVTTDTQYF. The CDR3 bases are TGCAGCGTGACTGGCGTAACCACAGATACGCAGTATTTT.